This TCR beta chain was identified during a study of control samples from healthy donors and cancer patients. The CDR3 has 18 amino acids. The germline V gene encodes CDR1 DFQATT and CDR2 SNEGSKA (reference sequence). Germline trimming cut 3 bases from V and 3 bases from J; bases unmatched to any gene: 12. Produced via immunoSEQ multiplex PCR; TCRdb's table is partial and in-frame only. The data hold under 100,000 clones, with less than 90% observed a single time. Sequencing was done on a sample of PBMCs. V usage is TRBV20-1 and J usage is TRBJ1-6; 9 positions agree with TRBD1. The TCR sequence derives from a woman between 45 and 65 years old with colorectal cancer. Here the CDR3 reads CSASGQGFSGLYNSPLHF. The CDR3 DNA reads TGCAGTGCTAGTGGACAGGGGTTTAGTGGCCTCTATAATTCACCCCTCCACTTT.